Listed here are 29 T cell receptor beta chains from one sample, sequenced in a study of graft-versus-host responses after intestinal transplantation. Produced via immunoSEQ multiplex PCR; TCRdb's table is partial and in-frame only. Of roughly 100,000 clones in the sample, 80% to 95% were seen once. For these TCRs, the target antigens are not known. Specimen: unstimulated CD8+ T cells sorted from spleen or lymph node cells, collected before intestinal transplant. The receptors originated from a human donor who received an intestinal transplant.

The rearrangement links TRBV2 to TRBJ1-1; D unclear. CDR3 size: 12 residues. Trimming took 6 bases from V and 11 from J, leaving 16 bases between them. Germline lookup yields CDR1 SNHLY and CDR2 FYNNEI. The CDR3 loop is CASRGGSRDAFF. The DNA for the CDR3 is TGTGCCAGCAGGGGTGGGTCCCGCGACGCTTTCTTT. Using reference TRBV2 and TRBJ1-1 for the parts outside the CDR3, the full variable domain is EPEVTQTPSHQVTQMGQEVILRCVPISNHLYFYWYRQILGQKVEFLVSFYNNEISEKSEIFDDQFSVERPDGSNFTLKIRSTKLEDSAMYFCASRGGSRDAFFGQGTRLTVV.

Regarding this clone: The same CDR3 arises from other DNA sequences in this sample as well. The chain carries TRBV27 and TRBJ2-3; D is unresolved. The V end was cut by 3 bases, the J end by 1 base, with 2 bases between. Germline V CDR1 and CDR2: MNHEY, SMNVEV (reference sequence). The length of the CDR3 is 12 residues. The CDR3 coding sequence is TGTGCCAGCAGTTTGGGCACAGATACGCAGTATTTT. This codes for CASSLGTDTQYF.

This clone was observed once. The chain has TRBV29-1 and TRBJ2-7; D is unclear. V dropped 2 bases and J dropped 4 bases, with 9 bases sitting between them. The CDR3 length is 12 residues. Per the germline V gene, CDR1 is SQVTM and CDR2 is ANQGSEA. CDR3 coding DNA: TGCAGCGTTGAACAGGCAGGTTACGAGCAGTACTTC. Residues: CSVEQAGYEQYF.

This chain joins TRBV7-8 and TRBJ1-4; 7 bases line up with TRBD1. Germline CDR1 is SGHVS and CDR2 is FQNEAQ. This CDR3 has 14 residues. Losses at the gene ends were 5 bases for V and 5 bases for J; bases not matched to a gene: 5. The CDR3 here is CASSPDRSNEKLFF. Here the CDR3 DNA reads TGTGCCAGCAGCCCGGACAGGTCCAATGAAAAACTGTTTTTT.

The J gene is TRBJ1-1, the V gene TRBV14; 12 bases fit TRBD1. This CDR3 has 18 residues. V gave up 0 bases and J gave up 4 bases; unmatched junction bases: 9. Germline loops: CDR1 SGHDN, CDR2 FVKESK. CDR3 nucleotide sequence: TGTGCCAGCAGCCAAGATTTTTGGGGGACAGGGGGCGGCACTGAAGCTTTCTTT. The encoded protein is CASSQDFWGTGGGTEAFF.

Worth noting for this clone: The same CDR3 can be traced to other DNA sequences in this sample. The J gene is TRBJ1-5, the V gene TRBV6-6, with D tentatively TRBD1 (6 bases). V was cut by 9 bases and J by 2 bases, with 20 bases left in between. CDR1 and CDR2 (germline): MNHNY, SVGAGI (reference sequence). The CDR3 is 16 amino acids. CDR3 loop: CARGTRGSGGNQPQHF. The CDR3 nucleotides read TGTGCCAGGGGAACTAGGGGTTCAGGGGGCAATCAGCCCCAGCATTTT.

This sequence joins TRBV27 and TRBJ2-5; D call uncertain. Trimming shortened V by 0 bases and J by 5 bases, and 7 bases separated the two germline ends. The length of the CDR3 is 13 residues. Germline CDR1 is MNHEY and CDR2 is SMNVEV (reference sequence). The CDR3 bases are TGTGCCAGCAGTTTATCAGGTTGGGAGACCCAGTACTTC. This translates into CASSLSGWETQYF.

The chain recombines TRBV6-5 with TRBJ1-4; D is undetermined. CDR3 length equals 14 residues. CDR1 and CDR2 from the germline V gene are MNHEY and SVGAGI. V was shortened by 2 bases and J by 7 bases, with 11 bases between the two germline ends. The CDR3 nucleotides are TGTGCCAGCAGTTACCGTGGCGTCGGTGAAAAACTGTTTTTT. This translates into CASSYRGVGEKLFF.

The V gene is TRBV5-1, the J gene TRBJ2-7, with 9 bases that match TRBD2. Germline CDR1 reads SGHRS; CDR2 reads YFSETQ. V was pared by 0 bases and J by 5 bases, with 9 bases of the junction left unmatched. This CDR3 region has 16 residues. CDR3 residues: CASSLEPGLAIDEQYF. The CDR3 DNA sequence: TGCGCCAGCAGCTTGGAGCCGGGACTAGCAATCGACGAGCAGTACTTC.

About this clone itself: Other DNA sequences in this specimen translate into the identical CDR3. The chain couples TRBV5-4 to TRBJ2-7, with D perhaps given as TRBD1 or TRBD2 (5 bases each). V lost 3 bases and J lost 1, with 8 bases in between. CDR1 is SGHNT, CDR2 YYREEE, per germline (reference sequence). The CDR3 is made up of 13 amino acids. As DNA, the CDR3 is TGTGCCAGCAGCTGGGACGTTTCCTACGAGCAGTACTTC. Translating gives CASSWDVSYEQYF.

V is TRBV25-1 and J is TRBJ1-1, with a weak D call TRBD1 (5 bases). The CDR3 covers 14 residues. The V gene's germline CDR1 is MGHDK and CDR2 SYGVNS. Trimming shortened V by 1 base and J by 1 base, and 7 bases separated the two germline ends. The CDR3 loop reads CASSEWGGNTEAFF. The CDR3 DNA reads as TGTGCCAGCAGTGAATGGGGGGGGAACACTGAAGCTTTCTTT.

The chain links TRBV5-1 to TRBJ2-2; 9 nucleotides align to TRBD2. J gave up 6 bases and V 6 bases, and 18 bases lay outside the gene matches. The CDR3 has 18 residues. CDR1 and CDR2 (germline): SGHRS, YFSETQ. The chain's CDR3 is CASTGKGGGAGRPGELFF. CDR3 bases: TGCGCCAGCACCGGCAAAGGCGGGGGGGCCGGTAGACCCGGGGAGCTGTTTTTT.

V is TRBV6-5 and J is TRBJ1-1; a possible D gene is TRBD1 (5 bases). Germline assignment: CDR1 MNHEY and CDR2 SVGAGI. V was shortened by 5 bases and J by 6 bases, with 13 bases between the two germline ends. This CDR3 has 13 residues. CDR3 amino acids: CASSPGLRSEAFF. CDR3 sequence (DNA): TGTGCCAGCAGTCCAGGGTTGAGATCTGAAGCTTTCTTT.

This clone was seen more than once but under ten times. The chain is built from TRBV7-9 and TRBJ2-7; 8 bases match TRBD2. The CDR3 loop spans 16 amino acids. From germline, CDR1 is SEHNR and CDR2 FQNEAQ (reference sequence). V trimming: 5 bases; J trimming: 0 bases; junction bases outside the gene matches: 9. The CDR3 loop reads CASSPTGTRASYEQYF. The CDR3 bases are TGTGCCAGCAGCCCCACCGGGACTAGGGCCTCCTACGAGCAGTACTTC.

The CDR3 here is CASSLDFGISYEQYF. The CDR3 nucleotides are TGTGCCAGCAGCTTAGATTTTGGGATCTCCTACGAGCAGTACTTC. This chain connects TRBV11-2 to TRBJ2-7, with unresolved D. This CDR3 region has 15 residues. Germline lookup yields CDR1 SGHAT and CDR2 FQNNGV. Deletions cut 0 bases from V and 0 bases from J, with 9 bases between.

This chain uses TRBV4-1 with TRBJ1-2, with 8 bases aligning to TRBD1. The CDR3 runs 15 residues. The germline V gene encodes CDR1 MGHRA and CDR2 YSYEKL. V shed 4 bases, J shed 0 bases, and the junction held 4 bases outside the gene matches. Written as DNA, the CDR3 is TGCGCCAGCAGCCCAGACAGGGGACCTAACTATGGCTACACCTTC. Its translation is CASSPDRGPNYGYTF.

J is TRBJ1-2 and V is TRBV19; 9 nucleotides align to TRBD1. The J segment lost 7 bases and the V segment lost 5 bases, leaving 11 bases of the junction unmatched. The germline V gene encodes CDR1 LNHDA and CDR2 SQIVND (reference sequence). This CDR3 comprises 15 residues. The CDR3 loop reads CASSPWTGEGVGYTF. CDR3 nucleotides: TGTGCCAGTAGTCCCTGGACAGGGGAAGGAGTTGGCTACACCTTC.

The chain links TRBV4-1 to TRBJ2-7; TRBD1 aligns across 8 bases. The junction had 4 bases not matched to a gene; V was cut back by 4 bases and J by 2 bases. CDR1 MGHRA and CDR2 YSYEKL come from the germline V gene. The CDR3 runs 14 residues. The DNA of the CDR3 is TGCGCCAGCAGCCCCCCGACAGGGGCCTACGAGCAGTACTTC. Amino acids: CASSPPTGAYEQYF.

The chain couples TRBV4-1 to TRBJ1-2, with a tentative D call TRBD1 (5 bases). Germline values: CDR1 MGHRA, CDR2 YSYEKL. The CDR3 spans 14 residues. The V end lost 3 bases, the J end lost 3 bases, and 11 bases lay between the germline ends. The CDR3 sequence is CASSHYQGDYGYTF. In DNA form, the CDR3 reads TGCGCCAGCAGCCACTACCAGGGTGACTATGGCTACACCTTC.

The rearrangement uses TRBV4-1 and TRBJ2-5; tentatively, D is TRBD2 (6 bases). The CDR3 is made up of 15 amino acids. Trimming removed 3 bases from V and 7 bases from J, with 18 bases in between. Per the germline V gene, CDR1 is MGHRA and CDR2 is YSYEKL. CDR3 bases: TGCGCCAGCAGCCAGCCGACTGACTGGGGAGGGACCCAGTACTTC. Amino acids: CASSQPTDWGGTQYF.

The chain links TRBV21-1 to TRBJ2-7; TRBD2 is taken as the D call from the table, unchecked against the DNA. TRBV21-1 is classified as a pseudogene. The CDR3 length is 16 residues. The CDR3 sequence is CASSQRMGQGGYEQYF. For the CDR3, the DNA is TGTGCCAGCAGCCAACGAATGGGGCAGGGAGGTTACGAGCAGTACTTC.

The CDR3 nucleotides read TGCAGCGTTGAAGCCCGGGACAGGGAAGGGTTCTACGAGCAGTACTTC. Amino acid sequence: CSVEARDREGFYEQYF. This chain uses TRBV29-1 with TRBJ2-7; the match to TRBD1 covers 9 bases. In germline, CDR1 is SQVTM, CDR2 ANQGSEA. The length of the CDR3 is 16 residues. Trimming cost V 1 base and J 3 bases; bases outside gene matches: 10.

The chain combines TRBV2 with TRBJ2-7; 7 nucleotides agree with TRBD1. Unmatched junction bases numbered 4, after V lost 3 bases and J lost 2 bases. The germline gives CDR1 SNHLY, CDR2 FYNNEI. The CDR3 has 14 amino acids. The DNA for the CDR3 is TGTGCCAGCAGTGAGGTAGGGGGCACCTACGAGCAGTACTTC. Translation: CASSEVGGTYEQYF.

The chain recombines TRBV27 with TRBJ1-5; 9 positions match TRBD1. Germline trimming cut 5 bases from V and 5 bases from J; bases unmatched to any gene: 7. Per the germline V gene, CDR1 is MNHEY and CDR2 is SMNVEV (reference sequence). CDR3 length equals 15 residues. CDR3 coding DNA: TGTGCCAGCAGTCCTCATACAGGGGGCGATCAGCCCCAGCATTTT. Translation: CASSPHTGGDQPQHF.

This clone has only one observation. V and J are TRBV5-4 and TRBJ1-5; maybe TRBD1 (5 bases). V lost 0 bases to trimming and J lost 5 bases, with 12 bases between them. The CDR3 runs to 15 residues. Germline-derived CDR1 and CDR2 are SGHNT and YYREEE (reference sequence). CDR3 nucleotide sequence: TGTGCCAGCAGCTTGGGGGGGGGAATGGATCAGCCCCAGCATTTT. Translated: CASSLGGGMDQPQHF.

The V call is TRBV4-1, the J call TRBJ2-7; 8 nucleotides line up with TRBD2. The end of the DNA is better explained by TRBJ2-5, so the J call may be wrong. The germline CDR1 and CDR2 sequences are MGHRA and YSYEKL. The CDR3 loop spans 16 amino acids. The CDR3 here is CASSSLVGGDQETQYF. The CDR3 DNA follows: TGCGCCAGCAGCAGCCTAGTCGGGGGGGACCAAGAGACCCAGTACTTC.

The chain uses TRBV9 and TRBJ2-3, with D possibly called TRBD1 or TRBD2 (6 bases each). This CDR3 is 15 amino acids long. CDR1 is SGDLS, CDR2 YYNGEE, per germline. V lost 6 bases and J 8 bases, leaving 22 bases between the germline ends. The CDR3 reads CASTLGGGYSATQYF. CDR3 sequence (DNA): TGTGCCAGCACCCTGGGGGGCGGCTACTCCGCTACGCAGTATTTT.

V gene TRBV16 combines with J gene TRBJ1-1, with D perhaps matching TRBD1 (5 bases). Trimming removed 1 base at V and 8 bases at J, with 8 bases between. From germline, CDR1 is KGHSY and CDR2 FQNENV. There are 12 residues in the CDR3. The CDR3 here is CASSQLGTEAFF. CDR3 nucleotides: TGTGCCAGCAGCCAATTAGGGACCGAAGCTTTCTTT.

The rearrangement joins TRBV7-9 to TRBJ2-7; D call uncertain. This CDR3 comprises 16 residues. Per the germline V gene, CDR1 is SEHNR and CDR2 is FQNEAQ (reference sequence). V was clipped by 1 base and J by 2 bases, with 15 bases between them. Here the CDR3 reads CASSLERALGTYEQYF. CDR3 sequence (DNA): TGTGCCAGCAGCTTAGAACGGGCTCTAGGTACCTACGAGCAGTACTTC.